The source of this T cell receptor (beta chain) is a study of OX40 agonist ivuxolimab in advanced cancers. Study overall: Across the patients, intravenous ivuxolimab was delivered every 2 weeks at 0.01 to 10 mg/kg. Eligibility rules accepted prior anti-PD-1, anti-PD-L1 or anti-CTLA-4 therapy, and 35% to 45% had some. Those enrolled were 82.7% male, with a mean age of roughly 60 years and ages from about 20 to 90.

The ends were cut back, 5 bases at V and 4 bases at J, with 11 bases in the middle. The CDR3 is 12 residues long. Germline V gene lookup returns CDR1 GTSNPN and CDR2 SVGIG (reference sequence). Using immunoSEQ multiplex PCR, the repertoire was profiled, and TCRdb retains in-frame clones only, with some absent. The table has more than 65,000 clones, around 89% seen once. This chain connects TRBV30 to TRBJ2-5; either TRBD1 or TRBD2 may supply D (6 bases each). The TCR was taken from an adult with an advanced solid tumor such as melanoma, head and neck, liver or kidney cancer. The sample consisted of CD4+ or CD8+ T cells sorted from blood, taken in a trial of the OX40 agonist ivuxolimab. The CDR3 DNA reads TGTGCCTGGTGGGGGCGGGGAGAGACCCAGTACTTC. The encoded protein is CAWWGRGETQYF.